This T cell receptor beta chain appears in the sequencing data of a study of T cell responses to AZD1222 COVID-19 vaccine. Only in-frame clones appear in the TCRdb table, and some are missing; sequencing was by immunoSEQ multiplex PCR. The table has under 140,000 clones, 80% to 90% seen once. The germline V and J ends were trimmed by 5 bases and 2 bases, with 13 bases remaining between them. The germline V gene encodes CDR1 SGHRS and CDR2 YFSETQ. The CDR3 has 14 residues. The TCR originated in an adult who received the AZD1222 COVID-19 vaccine. The rearrangement joins TRBV5-1 to TRBJ1-1; unclear D gene. Here the sequenced sample was peripheral blood, taken 28 days after the second AZD1222 dose. The CDR3 sequence is CASRGQDDNTEAFF. CDR3 DNA: TGCGCCAGCAGAGGGCAGGACGACAACACTGAAGCTTTCTTT.